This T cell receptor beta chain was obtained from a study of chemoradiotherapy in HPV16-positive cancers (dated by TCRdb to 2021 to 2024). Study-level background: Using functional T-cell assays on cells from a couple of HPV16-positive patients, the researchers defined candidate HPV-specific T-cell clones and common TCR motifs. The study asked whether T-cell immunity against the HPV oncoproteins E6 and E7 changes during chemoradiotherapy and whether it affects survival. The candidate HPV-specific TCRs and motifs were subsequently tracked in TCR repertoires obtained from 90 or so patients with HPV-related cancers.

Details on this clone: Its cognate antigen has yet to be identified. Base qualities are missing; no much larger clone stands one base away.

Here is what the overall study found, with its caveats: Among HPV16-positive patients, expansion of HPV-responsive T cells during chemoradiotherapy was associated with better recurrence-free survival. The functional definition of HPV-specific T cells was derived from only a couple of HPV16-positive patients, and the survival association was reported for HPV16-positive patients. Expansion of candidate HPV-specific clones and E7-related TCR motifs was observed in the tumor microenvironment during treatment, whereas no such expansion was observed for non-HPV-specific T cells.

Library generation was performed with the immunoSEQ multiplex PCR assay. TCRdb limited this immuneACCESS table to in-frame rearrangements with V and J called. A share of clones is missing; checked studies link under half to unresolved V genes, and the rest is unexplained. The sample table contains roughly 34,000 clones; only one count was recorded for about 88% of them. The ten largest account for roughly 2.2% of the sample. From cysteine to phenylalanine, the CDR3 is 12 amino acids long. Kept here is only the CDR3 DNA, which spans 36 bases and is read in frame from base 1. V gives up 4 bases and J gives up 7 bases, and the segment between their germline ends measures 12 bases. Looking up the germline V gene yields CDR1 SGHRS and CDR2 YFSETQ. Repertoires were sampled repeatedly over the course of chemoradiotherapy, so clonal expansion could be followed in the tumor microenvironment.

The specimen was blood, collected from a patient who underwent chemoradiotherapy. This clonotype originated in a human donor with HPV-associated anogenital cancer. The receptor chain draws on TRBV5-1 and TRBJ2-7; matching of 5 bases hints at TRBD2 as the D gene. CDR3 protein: CASSPIPGEQYF. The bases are TGCGCCAGCAGCCCGATCCCGGGAGAGCAGTACTTC. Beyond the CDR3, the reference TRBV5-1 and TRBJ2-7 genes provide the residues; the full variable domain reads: KAGVTQTPRYLIKTRGQQVTLSCSPISGHRSVSWYQQTPGQGLQFLFEYFSETQRNKGNFPGRFSGRQFSNSRSEMNVSTLELGDSALYLCASSPIPGEQYFGPGTRLTVT.